Each of the 4 T cell receptor beta chains below was sequenced from the same sample in a study of beta chain features in type 1 diabetes. Study-wide points: Type 1 diabetes patients had moderately but significantly shorter TCRB CDR3s in all four CD4+ subsets.

Investigators reverse transcribed all isolated RNA, so they sequenced expressed TCRB transcripts. TCRdb's table, derived via immunoSEQ multiplex PCR, lists solely in-frame clones and lacks some. Here the sample spans fewer than 400,000 clones, around 9.7% being singletons. These receptors' antigens are unknown. The specimen sequenced was central memory CD4+ T cells from blood. The receptors here all came from a young man with type 1 diabetes.

The rearrangement joins TRBV5-1 to TRBJ2-5; no firm D call. The J call may be faulty, since TRBJ2-7 better matches the DNA end. Per germline, CDR1 SGHRS and CDR2 YFSETQ. The CDR3 runs to 15 residues. The DNA for the CDR3 is TGCGCCAGCAGCTTGGCCGGGCGGTCTAACTACGAGCAGTACTTC. Translated: CASSLAGRSNYEQYF.

The chain is built from TRBV15 and TRBJ1-2, with D possibly matching TRBD1 (6 bases). Per the germline V gene, CDR1 is LNHNV and CDR2 is YYDKDF (reference sequence). Trimming took 8 bases from V and 2 from J, leaving 15 bases between them. The CDR3 is made up of 14 amino acids. CDR3 DNA: TGTGCCACCGGATCCGGACAGCACAACTATGGCTACACCTTC. Translated: CATGSGQHNYGYTF.

Only a few counts were recorded for this clone. The V gene is TRBV29-1, the J gene TRBJ2-1, with TRBD1 matching 7 bases. Germline CDR1 reads SQVTM; CDR2 reads ANQGSEA. This CDR3 comprises 18 residues. V was clipped by 2 bases and J by 5 bases; unmatched bases: 18. The CDR3 region has the DNA TGCAGCGTTGAACGGATTCGCAGGAACAGGGGTCATAACAATGAGCAGTTCTTC. Translating it yields CSVERIRRNRGHNNEQFF.

In the case of this clone: Other DNA variants within this sample encode the same CDR3. The chain carries TRBV7-9 and TRBJ2-7, with D possibly matching TRBD1 (5 bases). V lost 5 bases to trimming and J lost 3 bases, with 14 bases between them. This CDR3 comprises 14 residues. Looked up from germline, CDR1 is SEHNR and CDR2 is FQNEAQ (reference sequence). CDR3 amino acids: CASSPMGQGYEQYF. The CDR3 DNA reads as TGTGCCAGCAGCCCTATGGGTCAGGGCTACGAGCAGTACTTC.